One T cell receptor (beta chain) is described in this entry. Per the germline V gene, CDR1 is SGHRS and CDR2 is YFSETQ. The CDR3 is 13 amino acids. The V gene end was trimmed by 4 bases and the J gene end by 1 base; junction bases not matched to a gene: 0. The entry originates in a study of patients and donors after allogeneic stem cell transplantation. TCRdb re-derived calls from the RT-PCR reads in MiXCR, one entry per CDR3 protein. The data hold fewer than 200,000 distinct CDR3 sequences, with 30% observed a single time. J is TRBJ2-5 and V is TRBV5-1, with TRBD2 matching over 8 bases. The sequence was collected from a human donor who was either an allogeneic HSCT recipient or a stem cell or donor lymphocyte infusion donor (not recorded which). It is not recorded whose cells these are; they may come from a transplant donor. The sample consisted of blood, either unsorted or a sorted T cell fraction (not recorded which). CDR3 sequence reads: CASSREGQETQYF. CDR3 DNA: TGCGCCAGCAGCCGGGAGGGCCAAGAGACCCAGTACTTC.